The entry that follows covers one TCR beta chain sequence. Germline loops: CDR1 ENHRY, CDR2 SYGVKD. The J segment lost 0 bases and the V segment lost 6 bases, leaving 7 bases of the junction unmatched. This CDR3 contains 15 residues. Those enrolled in Seattle joined during active infection and were followed longitudinally afterward. This specimen belongs to a study of blood T cell repertoires in COVID-19. About the research overall: Both acute and convalescent COVID-19 samples were obtained from the United States, Italy and Spain. From T cells, B-cell-depleted T cells, or PBMCs came the material, which was cDNA or gDNA.

Libraries were prepared by immunoSEQ multiplex PCR; TCRdb keeps only in-frame clonotypes and omits some of them. The repertoire has roughly 150,000 clones, just under 85% of them found once; the top ten carry 2.5% to 3%. Input material: peripheral blood. The TCR comes from a woman over 75 with COVID-19, enrolled during active disease. The rearrangement links TRBV10-3 to TRBJ2-7, with 8 bases that match TRBD1. CDR3 loop: CAIRGQASYSYEQYF. The CDR3 region has the DNA TGTGCCATCAGGGGACAGGCTTCCTACTCCTACGAGCAGTACTTC.